These T cell receptor beta chains were read from a single sample in a study of prognosis after radiotherapy for stage I lung cancer. TCRdb passed the multiplex PCR reads through MiXCR, listing each CDR3 protein once. The table includes tens of thousands of distinct CDR3 sequences, about 25% detected once. The sample was PBMCs, taken before or after stereotactic body radiation therapy (not recorded which). The receptor source for this set is a donor aged 50 or older with non-small cell lung cancer. Each CDR3 is given with its conserved first and last residue. The D gene is left open where the match is weak. A row's size may be missing; if present it is once, few, many or a size class.

V gene: TRBV6-1; D gene: TRBD1; clone size: many; J gene: TRBJ1-4; CDR3 DNA: TGTGCCAGCAGTCACAGGGGAGCTGATGAAAAACTGTTTTTT; CDR3 protein: CASSHRGADEKLFF
V gene: TRBV4-1; D gene: .; clone size: .; J gene: TRBJ1-1; CDR3 DNA: TGCACCAGCAGCGTTCAGGGTTTCGGCACTGAAGCTTTCTTT; CDR3 protein: CTSSVQGFGTEAFF
V gene: TRBV14; D gene: .; clone size: many; J gene: TRBJ2-7; CDR3 DNA: TGTGCCAGCAGCCAAGCCTGGGGCGAGCAGTACTTC; CDR3 protein: CASSQAWGEQYF
V gene: TRBV20-1; D gene: .; clone size: many; J gene: TRBJ2-7; CDR3 DNA: TGCAGTGCTAGAGATGGGCAGGGGGGGGCCGAGCAGTACTTC; CDR3 protein: CSARDGQGGAEQYF
V gene: TRBV12-3/TRBV12-4; D gene: .; clone size: many; J gene: TRBJ1-5; CDR3 DNA: TGTGCCAGCAGTTTAAACGACCAGCCCCAGCATTTT; CDR3 protein: CASSLNDQPQHF
V gene: TRBV20-1; D gene: .; clone size: many; J gene: TRBJ2-7; CDR3 DNA: TGCAGTGCTAGCTCAGCTCCCTACGAGCAGTACTTC; CDR3 protein: CSASSAPYEQYF
V gene: TRBV28; D gene: .; clone size: many; J gene: TRBJ2-7; CDR3 DNA: TGTGCCAGCAGTTTGTCCCTATACGAGCAGTACTTC; CDR3 protein: CASSLSLYEQYF
V gene: TRBV2; D gene: TRBD2; clone size: many; J gene: TRBJ2-5; CDR3 DNA: TGTGCCAGCAGAGAGACTAGCGGGGGGAAGGAGACCCAGTACTTC; CDR3 protein: CASRETSGGKETQYF
V gene: TRBV10-3; D gene: TRBD1; clone size: many; J gene: TRBJ2-5; CDR3 DNA: TGTGCCATCAGTGAGTCCGACAGGGACGAGACCCAGTACTTC; CDR3 protein: CAISESDRDETQYF
V gene: TRBV5-1; D gene: TRBD1; clone size: many; J gene: TRBJ2-2; CDR3 DNA: TGCGCCAGCAGCGCGGGACAGGGGAACACCGGGGAGCTGTTTTTT; CDR3 protein: CASSAGQGNTGELFF
V gene: TRBV5-4; D gene: TRBD1; clone size: .; J gene: TRBJ1-2; CDR3 DNA: TGTGCCAGCAGCAGGGACAGCCTTAACTATGGCTACACCTTC; CDR3 protein: CASSRDSLNYGYTF
V gene: TRBV29-1; D gene: .; clone size: many; J gene: TRBJ1-5; CDR3 DNA: TGCAGCGCTCAAGGGGGGGCAAGTCAGCCCCAGCATTTT; CDR3 protein: CSAQGGASQPQHF
V gene: TRBV6-1; D gene: .; clone size: many; J gene: TRBJ2-6; CDR3 DNA: TGTGCCAGCAAGACCGCATCTGGGGCCAACGTCCTGACTTTC; CDR3 protein: CASKTASGANVLTF
V gene: TRBV6-1; D gene: TRBD1; clone size: many; J gene: TRBJ2-7; CDR3 DNA: TGTGCCAGCAGCGGACAGGCTCGGAACTACGAGCAGTACTTC; CDR3 protein: CASSGQARNYEQYF
V gene: TRBV11-2; D gene: TRBD1; clone size: many; J gene: TRBJ1-4; CDR3 DNA: TGTGCCAGCAGCCCAGCGGGACAGGCATTTGAAAAACTGTTTTTT; CDR3 protein: CASSPAGQAFEKLFF
V gene: TRBV9; D gene: .; clone size: many; J gene: TRBJ2-1; CDR3 DNA: TGTGCCAGCAGCACTACAGGGAGGGGTGAGCAGTTCTTC; CDR3 protein: CASSTTGRGEQFF
V gene: TRBV18; D gene: .; clone size: .; J gene: TRBJ1-1; CDR3 DNA: TGTGCCAGCTCACCCGACGTGAACACTGAAGCTTTCTTT; CDR3 protein: CASSPDVNTEAFF
V gene: TRBV18; D gene: .; clone size: many; J gene: TRBJ2-5; CDR3 DNA: TGTGCCAGCTCGGGGGGCCAAGAGACCCAGTACTTC; CDR3 protein: CASSGGQETQYF
V gene: TRBV6-1; D gene: TRBD2; clone size: many; J gene: TRBJ2-5; CDR3 DNA: TGTGCCAGCAGTGAGACTAGCGGGTCCCAAGAGACCCAGTACTTC; CDR3 protein: CASSETSGSQETQYF
V gene: TRBV24-1; D gene: .; clone size: .; J gene: TRBJ1-1; CDR3 DNA: TGTGCCACCAGTGACTCGAGAGGGGGGGACACTGAAGCTTTCTTT; CDR3 protein: CATSDSRGGDTEAFF
V gene: TRBV7-2; D gene: .; clone size: many; J gene: TRBJ2-2; CDR3 DNA: TGTGCCAGCAGCTTAGATATGGTCGGGGAGCTGTTTTTT; CDR3 protein: CASSLDMVGELFF
V gene: TRBV6-1; D gene: .; clone size: many; J gene: TRBJ1-2; CDR3 DNA: TGTGCCAGCAGTGAAGCATGGGGGAACTATGGCTACACCTTC; CDR3 protein: CASSEAWGNYGYTF
V gene: TRBV11-1; D gene: .; clone size: many; J gene: TRBJ2-1; CDR3 DNA: TGTGCCAGCAGCTCCTACCGCCAGGGCGAGCAGTTCTTC; CDR3 protein: CASSSYRQGEQFF
V gene: TRBV19; D gene: .; clone size: .; J gene: TRBJ2-2; CDR3 DNA: TGTGCCAGTAGTTTTCGTACAGGGAGAGACACCGGGGAGCTGTTTTTT; CDR3 protein: CASSFRTGRDTGELFF
V gene: TRBV7-6; D gene: .; clone size: many; J gene: TRBJ2-7; CDR3 DNA: TGTGCCAGCAGCGTACTTCCGGCAGCGTCTGGATCAGGGCAGTACTTC; CDR3 protein: CASSVLPAASGSGQYF
V gene: TRBV11-2; D gene: .; clone size: many; J gene: TRBJ2-5; CDR3 DNA: TGTGCCAGCAGTAGGGTTGGGGGTTTAGGGGAGACCCAGTACTTC; CDR3 protein: CASSRVGGLGETQYF
V gene: TRBV12-3/TRBV12-4; D gene: .; clone size: many; J gene: TRBJ1-6; CDR3 DNA: TGTGCCAGCAGTTTAGGAGGGCCTGGGAATTCACCCCTCCACTTT; CDR3 protein: CASSLGGPGNSPLHF
V gene: TRBV3-1; D gene: .; clone size: many; J gene: TRBJ2-6; CDR3 DNA: TGTGCCAGCAGAGCCGGGACATACAGCTCTGGGGCCAACGTCCTGACTTTC; CDR3 protein: CASRAGTYSSGANVLTF
V gene: TRBV2; D gene: TRBD2; clone size: many; J gene: TRBJ2-2; CDR3 DNA: TGTGCCAGCAGTGAAGCGGCCCGGGGGGGCGGCATCGGGGAGCTGTTTTTT; CDR3 protein: CASSEAARGGGIGELFF
V gene: TRBV6-2/TRBV6-3; D gene: TRBD2; clone size: many; J gene: TRBJ2-3; CDR3 DNA: TGTGCCAGCAGGCTGACTAGCGGGGGGGCCACAGATACGCAGTATTTT; CDR3 protein: CASRLTSGGATDTQYF
V gene: TRBV7-6; D gene: TRBD1; clone size: many; J gene: TRBJ1-3; CDR3 DNA: TGTGCCAGCAGCTCCCTTTCCTGGGACAGGTCGAACACCATATATTTT; CDR3 protein: CASSSLSWDRSNTIYF
V gene: TRBV3-1; D gene: TRBD1; clone size: many; J gene: TRBJ1-1; CDR3 DNA: TGTGCCAGCAGACCCGGACAGGCTTTGAACACTGAAGCTTTCTTT; CDR3 protein: CASRPGQALNTEAFF
V gene: TRBV5-1; D gene: TRBD2; clone size: many; J gene: TRBJ2-5; CDR3 DNA: TGCGCCAGCAGCTCGGGGTCCGCGGGGGGCCCCCAAGAGACCCAGTACTTC; CDR3 protein: CASSSGSAGGPQETQYF
V gene: TRBV6-1; D gene: .; clone size: many; J gene: TRBJ2-5; CDR3 DNA: TGTGCCAGCAGGGTGCAGGAGTACCAAGAGACCCAGTACTTC; CDR3 protein: CASRVQEYQETQYF
V gene: TRBV6-2/TRBV6-3; D gene: .; clone size: many; J gene: TRBJ1-2; CDR3 DNA: TGTGCCAGCAGTTGGGGGGATGGCTACACCTTC; CDR3 protein: CASSWGDGYTF
V gene: TRBV6-1; D gene: TRBD2; clone size: .; J gene: TRBJ2-1; CDR3 DNA: TGTGCCAGCGCTTTGGGCGGGGGGACTGGCAATGAGCAGTTCTTC; CDR3 protein: CASALGGGTGNEQFF
V gene: TRBV18; D gene: .; clone size: many; J gene: TRBJ2-3; CDR3 DNA: TGTGCCAGCTCCCCAGGATTGGGGCGCACAGATACGCAGTATTTT; CDR3 protein: CASSPGLGRTDTQYF
V gene: TRBV12-3/TRBV12-4; D gene: .; clone size: many; J gene: TRBJ1-4; CDR3 DNA: TGTGCCACCTCCGGGGGCCCCAATAATGAAAAACTGTTTTTT; CDR3 protein: CATSGGPNNEKLFF